The 29 T cell receptor beta chains in this list originate from one sample, sequenced in a study of control samples from healthy donors and cancer patients. The repertoire was sequenced with immunoSEQ multiplex PCR; TCRdb's copy has only in-frame clones and lacks some. Altogether 190,000 or so clones are present, 85% to 95% being singletons, with the ten largest covering over 1.3%. Input material: blood. These receptors all stem from a man between 18 and 29 years old in good health.

This chain connects TRBV5-1 to TRBJ1-6; no reliable D call. Germline CDR1 reads SGHRS; CDR2 reads YFSETQ. V lost 3 bases, J lost 7 bases, and 11 bases lay in between. The CDR3 has 14 residues. The CDR3 sequence is CASSSLGDNSPLHF. In DNA, the CDR3 is TGCGCCAGCAGCTCTTTGGGCGACAATTCACCCCTCCACTTT.

This clone was counted a single time. The chain links TRBV5-1 to TRBJ1-1, with 7 nucleotides matching TRBD1. This CDR3 contains 15 residues. V lost 3 bases to trimming and J lost 3 bases; unmatched junction nucleotides: 8. In germline, CDR1 is SGHRS, CDR2 YFSETQ. The CDR3 sequence is CASSSFTGADTEAFF. The CDR3 DNA reads as TGCGCCAGCAGCTCTTTTACAGGGGCGGACACTGAAGCTTTCTTT. Using reference TRBV5-1 and TRBJ1-1 for the parts outside the CDR3, the full variable domain is KAGVTQTPRYLIKTRGQQVTLSCSPISGHRSVSWYQQTPGQGLQFLFEYFSETQRNKGNFPGRFSGRQFSNSRSEMNVSTLELGDSALYLCASSSFTGADTEAFFGQGTRLTVV.

The rearrangement links TRBV14 to TRBJ1-1; 9 bases align to TRBD1. CDR1 is SGHDN, CDR2 FVKESK, per germline. Unmatched junction bases numbered 15, after V lost 3 bases and J lost 4 bases. This CDR3 spans 18 amino acids. The CDR3 is CASSHLGQGGWLATEAFF. The CDR3 DNA follows: TGTGCCAGCAGCCATTTGGGACAGGGAGGATGGTTGGCCACTGAAGCTTTCTTT.

This chain uses TRBV5-4 with TRBJ1-1; 7 bases align to TRBD1. The germline V gene encodes CDR1 SGHNT and CDR2 YYREEE (reference sequence). The CDR3 has 13 residues. Germline trimming cut 3 bases from V and 7 bases from J; bases unmatched to any gene: 6. The CDR3 loop reads CASSWSRGVEAFF. CDR3 coding DNA: TGTGCCAGCAGCTGGAGCAGGGGGGTTGAAGCTTTCTTT.

This sequence joins TRBV28 and TRBJ1-2, with a possible D match to TRBD1 (5 bases). Germline CDR1 MDHEN, CDR2 SYDVKM. The CDR3 consists of 14 residues. V shed 6 bases and J shed 8 bases, with 19 bases lying between them. CDR3 sequence (DNA): TGTGCCAGCAGGTCCGGGACTTTATTCCCCGGCTACACCTTC. Its protein product is CASRSGTLFPGYTF.

This chain connects TRBV19 to TRBJ1-5; D possibly corresponds to TRBD1 (6 bases). V lost 2 bases and J 1 base, leaving 12 bases between the germline ends. Germline-derived CDR1 and CDR2 are LNHDA and SQIVND (reference sequence). The CDR3 is made up of 16 amino acids. Written as DNA, the CDR3 is TGTGCCAGTAGTATATGGGGGGCTCTCAGCAATCAGCCCCAGCATTTT. Translated, it gives CASSIWGALSNQPQHF.

The chain employs TRBV6-5 and TRBJ1-1, with 8 bases identical to TRBD1. From germline, CDR1 is MNHEY and CDR2 SVGAGI. The length of the CDR3 is 14 residues. J was trimmed by 4 bases and V by 5 bases; bases with no gene match: 6. The DNA of the CDR3 is TGTGCCAGCAGTCCGGACAGGGTTGCCACTGAAGCTTTCTTT. Translating gives CASSPDRVATEAFF.

The gene calls are TRBV15 and TRBJ2-7; D is uncertain. V was pared by 0 bases and J by 3 bases, with 15 bases between. The CDR3 loop spans 16 amino acids. The germline CDR1 and CDR2 sequences are LNHNV and YYDKDF (reference sequence). In DNA, the CDR3 is TGTGCCACCAGCAGAGATTTGGACGAGGTGGGCTACGAGCAGTACTTC. It translates to CATSRDLDEVGYEQYF.

The rearrangement uses TRBV11-2 and TRBJ2-7, with a tentative D call TRBD1 (5 bases). The V and J ends lost 3 bases and 4 bases respectively, with 10 bases between them. This CDR3 has 13 residues. CDR1 is SGHAT and CDR2 is FQNNGV in the germline V gene. The CDR3 spells CASSLGRVYEQYF. In DNA, the CDR3 is TGTGCCAGCAGCTTGGGCAGGGTTTACGAGCAGTACTTC.

The CDR3 spells CASSFGTENTEAFF. For the CDR3, the DNA is TGTGCCAGCAGCTTTGGGACAGAGAACACTGAAGCTTTCTTT. The chain couples TRBV5-5 to TRBJ1-1; 7 nucleotides agree with TRBD1. The germline gives CDR1 SGHKS, CDR2 YYEKEE (reference sequence). The CDR3 is 14 amino acids. V gave up 2 bases and J gave up 1 base; unmatched junction bases: 2.

The chain links TRBV27 to TRBJ2-7; the match to TRBD1 covers 9 bases. Looked up from germline, CDR1 is MNHEY and CDR2 is SMNVEV (reference sequence). V was pared by 4 bases and J by 2 bases, with 6 bases of the junction left unmatched. The CDR3 runs to 15 residues. The CDR3 reads CASSSGQGPPYEQYF. The CDR3 bases are TGTGCCAGCAGTTCAGGACAGGGGCCTCCCTACGAGCAGTACTTC.

The chain recombines TRBV5-1 with TRBJ2-3; D may be TRBD1 (6 bases). Trimming left V 2 bases short and J 2 bases short, with 18 bases between. There are 17 residues in the CDR3. Germline values: CDR1 SGHRS, CDR2 YFSETQ. The CDR3 nucleotides read TGCGCCAGCAGCTTCGGTGACGGGGACACCACCACAGATACGCAGTATTTT. Its translation: CASSFGDGDTTTDTQYF.

This chain connects TRBV3-1 (or the pseudogene TRBV3-2) to TRBJ2-1, with D unclear. The CDR3 is 15 amino acids. V was trimmed by 1 base and J by 0 bases, leaving 7 bases between them. Germline V gene data show CDR1 as LGHDT and CDR2 as YNNKEL (reference sequence). The CDR3 DNA reads as TGTGCCAGCAGCCAAGGCAGTTACTCCTACAATGAGCAGTTCTTC. It codes for CASSQGSYSYNEQFF.

The table lists this clone with a few counts. The chain joins TRBV4-1 to TRBJ2-7; D may be TRBD1 (6 bases). The CDR3 is 15 residues long. V was clipped by 0 bases and J by 3 bases, with 12 bases between them. Germline CDR1 reads MGHRA; CDR2 reads YSYEKL. The CDR3 reads CASSQEVDSYYEQYF. CDR3 sequence (DNA): TGCGCCAGCAGCCAAGAGGTGGACAGCTACTACGAGCAGTACTTC.

The CDR3 DNA is TGTGCCAGCAGCTTGGACAAAGGCACAGATACGCAGTATTTT. This codes for CASSLDKGTDTQYF. V is TRBV5-4 and J is TRBJ2-3; no firm D call. Trimming took 0 bases from V and 1 from J, leaving 6 bases between them. From germline, CDR1 is SGHNT and CDR2 YYREEE (reference sequence). The CDR3 sequence is 14 residues long. The entire variable domain, with the rest obtained from reference TRBV5-4 and TRBJ2-3, is as follows: ETGVTQSPTHLIKTRGQQVTLRCSSQSGHNTVSWYQQALGQGPQFIFQYYREEENGRGNFPPRFSGLQFPNYSSELNVNALELDDSALYLCASSLDKGTDTQYFGPGTRLTVL.

The V call is TRBV7-3, the J call TRBJ2-1; 9 positions agree with TRBD1. This CDR3 spans 15 amino acids. The junction had 10 bases not matched to a gene; V was cut back by 5 bases and J by 8 bases. Germline V gene sequence: CDR1 SGHTA, CDR2 FQGTGA. This chain's CDR3 is CASSPGTGTGDEQFF. The CDR3 region has the DNA TGTGCCAGCAGCCCAGGGACAGGGACTGGCGATGAGCAGTTCTTC.

The genes are TRBV2 and TRBJ1-4; D gene ambiguous. The CDR3 sequence is 13 residues long. V gave up 3 bases and J gave up 8 bases, with 10 bases separating them. The germline gives CDR1 SNHLY, CDR2 FYNNEI. CDR3 sequence: CASSDKTREKLFF. The CDR3 nucleotides read TGTGCCAGCAGTGACAAGACTCGGGAAAAACTGTTTTTT.

The V call is TRBV19, the J call TRBJ2-3, with D tentatively TRBD1 (6 bases). CDR3 size: 15 residues. The V end lost 4 bases, the J end lost 2 bases, and 13 bases lay between the germline ends. The V gene's germline CDR1 is LNHDA and CDR2 SQIVND (reference sequence). The CDR3 nucleotides read TGTGCCAGTAGTAAGATTCCAGGGGACACAGATACGCAGTATTTT. Encoded protein: CASSKIPGDTDTQYF. Based on the CDR3 plus reference TRBV19 and TRBJ2-3, the full variable domain is DGGITQSPKYLFRKEGQNVTLSCEQNLNHDAMYWYRQDPGQGLRLIYYSQIVNDFQKGDIAEGYSVSREKKESFPLTVTSAQKNPTAFYLCASSKIPGDTDTQYFGPGTRLTVL.

The chain employs TRBV24-1 and TRBJ1-2; a weak D match, TRBD1 (5 bases). Trimming cost V 5 bases and J 9 bases, with 12 bases left between them. The CDR3 contains 12 residues. The V gene's germline CDR1 is KGHDR and CDR2 SFDVKD. The CDR3 region is CATSGLTESYTF. CDR3 DNA: TGTGCCACCAGTGGGTTGACAGAAAGCTACACCTTC.

The chain couples TRBV20-1 to TRBJ2-2; D ambiguous. Germline lookup yields CDR1 DFQATT and CDR2 SNEGSKA (reference sequence). The CDR3 totals 13 residues. V shed 3 bases and J shed 0 bases, with 5 bases lying between them. The CDR3 loop reads CSASVTNTGELFF. DNA of the CDR3: TGCAGTGCTAGTGTTACGAACACCGGGGAGCTGTTTTTT.

The V and J genes are TRBV5-1 and TRBJ1-1; TRBD1 matches 9 bases. CDR3 size: 16 residues. Trimming at V came to 0 bases and at J to 4 bases, leaving 7 bases not matched to a gene. Germline V gives CDR1 SGHRS, CDR2 YFSETQ. Here the CDR3 reads CASSLGWDREGTEAFF. CDR3 coding DNA: TGCGCCAGCAGCTTGGGGTGGGACAGGGAGGGCACTGAAGCTTTCTTT.

The rearrangement joins TRBV21-1 to TRBJ1-1. TRBV21-1 has pseudogene status. CDR3 length: 16 residues. CDR3: CASSGNRGGQNTEAFF. In DNA, the CDR3 is TGTGCCAGCAGCGGCAACCGGGGCGGACAGAACACTGAAGCTTTCTTT.

The chain uses TRBV5-8 and TRBJ1-3; D remains unclear. The CDR3 length is 13 residues. V was shortened by 4 bases and J by 2 bases, with 7 bases between the two germline ends. CDR1 SGHTS and CDR2 YDEGEE come from the germline V gene. The DNA for the CDR3 is TGTGCCAGCAGCCGTAGAGCTGGAAACACCATATATTTT. Amino acid sequence: CASSRRAGNTIYF.

This sequence joins TRBV10-3 and TRBJ2-1; D is unresolved. This CDR3 region has 17 residues. Germline lookup yields CDR1 ENHRY and CDR2 SYGVKD. The V and J ends lost 2 bases and 0 bases respectively, with 14 bases between them. The CDR3 DNA is TGTGCCATCAGTGAGAGTGGGGTCGGCCTCTCCTACAATGAGCAGTTCTTC. This translates into CAISESGVGLSYNEQFF.

The genes are TRBV6-5 and TRBJ2-7, with D perhaps TRBD1 (6 bases). V was cut by 6 bases and J by 2 bases, with 8 bases left in between. The CDR3 runs to 12 residues. The germline V gene has CDR1 MNHEY and CDR2 SVGAGI. CDR3 bases: TGTGCCAGCAGGGACAGCACCTACGAGCAGTACTTC. Its protein product is CASRDSTYEQYF.

The chain is built from TRBV3-1 (or the pseudogene TRBV3-2) and TRBJ2-3; possibly TRBD2 for D (5 bases). The ends were cut back, 4 bases at V and 1 base at J, with 18 bases in the middle. This CDR3 region has 17 residues. The V gene's germline CDR1 is LGHDT and CDR2 YNNKEL (reference sequence). The CDR3 sequence: CASSPRSSGFGTDTQYF. The CDR3 bases are TGTGCCAGCAGCCCCCGGTCCTCGGGGTTTGGCACAGATACGCAGTATTTT.

The chain links TRBV2 to TRBJ1-5; 7 bases match TRBD1. This CDR3 contains 15 residues. CDR1 and CDR2 from the germline V gene are SNHLY and FYNNEI. Unmatched junction bases numbered 5, after V lost 5 bases and J lost 1 base. The CDR3 sequence: CASSSQGGSNQPQHF. CDR3 bases: TGTGCCAGCAGTTCTCAGGGGGGGAGCAATCAGCCCCAGCATTTT. Full variable domain (outside the CDR3, taken from reference TRBV2 and TRBJ1-5): EPEVTQTPSHQVTQMGQEVILRCVPISNHLYFYWYRQILGQKVEFLVSFYNNEISEKSEIFDDQFSVERPDGSNFTLKIRSTKLEDSAMYFCASSSQGGSNQPQHFGDGTRLSIL.

The chain employs TRBV28 and TRBJ2-4; no firm D call. V shed 6 bases and J shed 2 bases, with 11 bases lying between them. The germline V gene has CDR1 MDHEN and CDR2 SYDVKM. CDR3 size: 14 residues. CDR3 coding DNA: TGTGCCAGCAGCCTGAGACCAACCAAAAACATTCAGTACTTC. It specifies CASSLRPTKNIQYF.

The J gene is TRBJ2-5, the V gene TRBV5-1; D is perhaps TRBD1 (7 bases). Deletions cut 3 bases from V and 4 bases from J, with 16 bases between. The CDR3 is 15 amino acids. Germline V lookup: CDR1 SGHRS, CDR2 YFSETQ. This CDR3 is CASSSSSGGGETQYF. CDR3 nucleotide sequence: TGCGCCAGCAGCTCTTCTTCAGGGGGAGGAGAGACCCAGTACTTC.